The rows below give T cell receptor beta chains drawn from one sample of a study of radiotherapy plus CTLA-4 blockade in lung cancer. Assay used: immunoSEQ multiplex PCR; TCRdb lists only in-frame clones, some missing. The profile shows more than 40,000 clones, approximately 79% of them singletons. Source: peripheral blood, taken from a patient treated with radiotherapy plus ipilimumab. These TCRs come from a human donor with non-small cell lung cancer who had stable disease on radiotherapy plus ipilimumab. The CDR3 runs from the conserved cysteine through the conserved F or W. The D gene is left open where the match is weak. Part of the rows lack a size; the others show once, few, many or a class for expanded clones.

V	D	size	J	DNA	CDR3
TRBV27	NA	NA	TRBJ1-1	TGTGCCAGCAGTTTAAGGGGGGGCATGAGAGCTTTCTTT	CASSLRGGMRAFF
TRBV6-1	TRBD2	NA	TRBJ2-1	TGTGCCAGCAGCGCACTAGCGGGGGGGTACAATGAGCAGTTCTTC	CASSALAGGYNEQFF
TRBV9	TRBD1	NA	TRBJ1-6	TGTGCCAGCAGCGCTCCGACAGGGGATCTCTCACCCCTCCACTTT	CASSAPTGDLSPLHF
TRBV25-1	NA	once	TRBJ2-3	TGTGCCAGCAGCCTTTTAGATACGCAGTATTTT	CASSLLDTQYF
TRBV5-4	TRBD1	few	TRBJ1-4	TGTGCCAGCAGCTTGGTAGGGGGCGCCGGGGAAAAACTGTTTTTT	CASSLVGGAGEKLFF
TRBV9	TRBD1	once	TRBJ2-3	TGTGCCAGCAGCGCCATACAGGGGAATACGCAGTATTTT	CASSAIQGNTQYF
TRBV9	NA	NA	TRBJ1-4	TGTGCCAGCAGCGTAGATGGCAGACCTAATGAAAAACTGTTTTTT	CASSVDGRPNEKLFF
TRBV4-3	TRBD2	NA	TRBJ2-3	TGCGCCAGCAGCCAACGGACTAGCGGGGGTGGCACAGATACGCAGTATTTT	CASSQRTSGGGTDTQYF
TRBV18	NA	NA	TRBJ2-1	TGTGCCAGCTCACCACAAAATGAGCAGTTCTTC	CASSPQNEQFF
TRBV7-2	NA	NA	TRBJ1-1	TGTGCCAGCAGCTTTGCGGGGGGCCCTAGGGGCACTGAAGCTTTCTTT	CASSFAGGPRGTEAFF
TRBV6-5	NA	NA	TRBJ2-1	TGTGCCAGCAGTTACAGTGGACTCCAGAGTTACAATGAGCAGTTCTTC	CASSYSGLQSYNEQFF
TRBV4-2	NA	NA	TRBJ2-5	TGTGCCAGCAGCCAAGAGGGATCCCAAGAGACCCAGTACTTC	CASSQEGSQETQYF
TRBV27	NA	once	TRBJ1-6	TGTGCCAGCAGTTTCGTGCGGGGATTCTATAATTCACCCCTCCACTTT	CASSFVRGFYNSPLHF
TRBV2	TRBD1	NA	TRBJ1-6	TGTGCCAGCAGTGAATCGACAGGGCCCAATTCACCCCTCCACTTT	CASSESTGPNSPLHF
TRBV9	NA	NA	TRBJ2-1	TGTGCCAGCAGCGTGGCAAGCGGTTCACAGTTCTTC	CASSVASGSQFF
TRBV11-2	NA	NA	TRBJ1-1	TGTGCCAGCAGCTGGCGAACTGAAGCTTTCTTT	CASSWRTEAFF
TRBV14	NA	NA	TRBJ2-7	TGTGCCAGCAGCCTTAGCCTGACTGGCGAGCAGTACTTC	CASSLSLTGEQYF
TRBV5-1	NA	NA	TRBJ2-3	TGCGCCAGCGGTCAAAATGGGCATTCAGATACGCAGTATTTT	CASGQNGHSDTQYF
TRBV15	TRBD2	NA	TRBJ2-5	TGTGCCACCAGCAGAGAAGTACTAGCGGGGGGACGAGAGACCCAGTACTTC	CATSREVLAGGRETQYF
TRBV15	TRBD2	few	TRBJ2-1	TGTGCCACCAGCGGCGGGGGGGGATCCCCCACCAATGAGCAGTTCTTC	CATSGGGGSPTNEQFF
TRBV6-1	NA	NA	TRBJ2-7	TGTGCCAGCAGTGCTGACAATTCGAATTGGAGCTCCTACGAGCAGTACTTC	CASSADNSNWSSYEQYF
TRBV7-6	NA	NA	TRBJ1-1	TGTGCCAGCAGCTTAGTAGTGTTCGGGGGTGGGAGTATGAACACTGAAGCTTTCTTT	CASSLVVFGGGSMNTEAFF
TRBV10-3	NA	NA	TRBJ1-1	TGTGCCATCAGGGAAACCCAATCCATGAACACTGAAGCTTTCTTT	CAIRETQSMNTEAFF
TRBV7-3	NA	NA	TRBJ2-1	TGTGCCAGCAGCCGGGGACACGGCTCCTACAATGAGCAGTTCTTC	CASSRGHGSYNEQFF
TRBV5-1	NA	NA	TRBJ1-6	TGCGCCAGCAGCCTGCAGGGATCCAATAATTCACCCCTCCACTTT	CASSLQGSNNSPLHF
TRBV5-6	TRBD1	NA	TRBJ1-4	TGTGCCAGCAGCTTGTCGCAGGGGGTTGGGGAAAAACTGTTTTTT	CASSLSQGVGEKLFF
TRBV6-1	NA	few	TRBJ1-5	TGTGCCAGCAGTGTTTCCCTGGCTGGGCAACAGCCCCAGCATTTT	CASSVSLAGQQPQHF
TRBV5-5	TRBD1	NA	TRBJ2-2	TGTGCCAGCAGCTCCCGGGACAGGGGTAACACCGGGGAGCTGTTTTTT	CASSSRDRGNTGELFF
TRBV10-3	NA	once	TRBJ2-3	TGTGCCATCAAAGACCCCGACAGAAGCACAGATACGCAGTATTTT	CAIKDPDRSTDTQYF
TRBV2	TRBD1	NA	TRBJ1-5	TGTGCCAGCAGTAGGGACAGTGTCGGTCAGCCCCAGCATTTT	CASSRDSVGQPQHF
TRBV5-1	TRBD1	once	TRBJ2-6	TGCGCCAGCAGCTTGCCGGGACAGAGCTCTGGGGCCAACGTCCTGACTTTC	CASSLPGQSSGANVLTF
TRBV4-1	TRBD1	NA	TRBJ1-1	TGCGCCAGCAGAGATTTAACCGGGACAGGGTTCGAAGCTTTCTTT	CASRDLTGTGFEAFF
TRBV5-4	NA	NA	TRBJ1-2	TGTGCCAGCAGCTTTGTGGGGGCGGGAGGCTACACCTTC	CASSFVGAGGYTF
TRBV4-1	NA	NA	TRBJ1-1	TGCGCCAGCAGCCAAGAGCGCGTAGCTTTCTTT	CASSQERVAFF
TRBV7-9	NA	once	TRBJ1-4	TGTGCCAGCAGCTTAGCGGCCCAGGGGACTAATGAAAAACTGTTTTTT	CASSLAAQGTNEKLFF
TRBV18	NA	few	TRBJ1-6	TGTGCCAGCTCCCCGGAGGCAGGGCATTCACCCCTCCACTTT	CASSPEAGHSPLHF
TRBV7-9	NA	NA	TRBJ2-7	TGTGCCAGCAGCTTAGTGGCGTCGGTTCAGGGCGACGAGCAGTACTTC	CASSLVASVQGDEQYF
TRBV4-1	NA	NA	TRBJ1-1	TGCGCCAGCAGCCAAGTAAGGGCTTTAAGGACTGAAGCTTTCTTT	CASSQVRALRTEAFF
TRBV4-1	NA	NA	TRBJ1-1	TGCGCCAGCAGGGGCAGGACCATGAACACTGAAGCTTTCTTT	CASRGRTMNTEAFF
TRBV6-1	NA	few	TRBJ1-2	TGTGCCAGCAGTGGCCGCAGGGTTAGCGGCTACACCTTC	CASSGRRVSGYTF
TRBV4-1	NA	NA	TRBJ1-3	TGCGCCAGCAGACCCTGGGTATACTCTGGAAACACCATATATTTT	CASRPWVYSGNTIYF
TRBV7-3	TRBD2	NA	TRBJ2-5	TGTGCCAGCAGCTTGGGGAGCGGGGGTGCAGAGACCCAGTACTTC	CASSLGSGGAETQYF
TRBV28	NA	NA	TRBJ1-1	TGTGCCAGCAGAGGCCCAACCATGAACACTGAAGCTTTCTTT	CASRGPTMNTEAFF
TRBV28	TRBD1	NA	TRBJ1-2	TGTGCCAGCAGTTTGGGGGGACAGTTCTATGGCTACACCTTC	CASSLGGQFYGYTF
TRBV7-2	NA	NA	TRBJ2-3	TGTGCCAGCAGCTTATATGGAGATACGCAGTATTTT	CASSLYGDTQYF
TRBV10-3	NA	NA	TRBJ1-1	TGTGCCATCTCCGGGACATCGAACACTGAAGCTTTCTTT	CAISGTSNTEAFF
TRBV18	TRBD1	NA	TRBJ2-2	TGTGCCAGCTCACCGGACAGGGGACGGACCGGGGAGCTGTTTTTT	CASSPDRGRTGELFF
TRBV6-6	NA	NA	TRBJ1-2	TGTGCCAGCAGTTCCCCGGAGATACGGGGGGACTATGGCTACACCTTC	CASSSPEIRGDYGYTF
TRBV6-5	NA	NA	TRBJ1-6	TGTGCCAGCAGTCCCTCGGGGCCCAGTAATTCACCCCTCCACTTT	CASSPSGPSNSPLHF